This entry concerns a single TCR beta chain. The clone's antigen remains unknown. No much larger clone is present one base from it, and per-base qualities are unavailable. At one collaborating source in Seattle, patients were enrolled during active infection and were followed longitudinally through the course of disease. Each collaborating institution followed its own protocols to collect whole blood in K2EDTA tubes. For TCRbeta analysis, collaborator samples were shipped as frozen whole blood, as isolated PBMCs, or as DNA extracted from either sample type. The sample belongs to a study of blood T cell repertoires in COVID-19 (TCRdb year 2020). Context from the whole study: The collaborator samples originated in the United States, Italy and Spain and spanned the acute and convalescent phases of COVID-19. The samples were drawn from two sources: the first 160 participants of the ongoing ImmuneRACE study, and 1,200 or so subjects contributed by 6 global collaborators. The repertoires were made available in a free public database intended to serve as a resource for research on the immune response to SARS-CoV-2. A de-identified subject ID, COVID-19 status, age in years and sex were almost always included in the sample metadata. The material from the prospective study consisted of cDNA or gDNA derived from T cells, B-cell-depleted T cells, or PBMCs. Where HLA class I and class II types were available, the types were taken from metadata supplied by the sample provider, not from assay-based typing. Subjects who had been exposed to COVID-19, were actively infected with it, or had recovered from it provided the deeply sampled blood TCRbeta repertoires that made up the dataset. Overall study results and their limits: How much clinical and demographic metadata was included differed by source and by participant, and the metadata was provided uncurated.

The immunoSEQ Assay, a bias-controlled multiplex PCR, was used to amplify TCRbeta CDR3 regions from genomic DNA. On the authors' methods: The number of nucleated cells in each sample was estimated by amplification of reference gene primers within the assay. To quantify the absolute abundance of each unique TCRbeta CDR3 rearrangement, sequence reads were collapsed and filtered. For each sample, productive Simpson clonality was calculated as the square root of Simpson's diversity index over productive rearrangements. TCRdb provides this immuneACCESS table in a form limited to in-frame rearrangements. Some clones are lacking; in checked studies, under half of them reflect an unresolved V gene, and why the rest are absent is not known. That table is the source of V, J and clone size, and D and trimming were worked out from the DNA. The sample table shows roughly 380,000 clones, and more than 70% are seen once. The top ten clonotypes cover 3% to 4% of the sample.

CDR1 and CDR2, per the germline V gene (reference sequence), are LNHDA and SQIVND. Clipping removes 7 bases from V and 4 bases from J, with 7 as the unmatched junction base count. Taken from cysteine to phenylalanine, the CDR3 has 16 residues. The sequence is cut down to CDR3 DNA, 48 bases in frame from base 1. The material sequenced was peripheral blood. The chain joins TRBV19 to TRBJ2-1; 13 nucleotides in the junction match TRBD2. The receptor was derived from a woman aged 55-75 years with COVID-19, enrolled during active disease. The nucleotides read TGTGCCAGTATGCAACCGGGACTAGCGGGGTACAATGAGCAGTTCTTC. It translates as CASMQPGLAGYNEQFF.